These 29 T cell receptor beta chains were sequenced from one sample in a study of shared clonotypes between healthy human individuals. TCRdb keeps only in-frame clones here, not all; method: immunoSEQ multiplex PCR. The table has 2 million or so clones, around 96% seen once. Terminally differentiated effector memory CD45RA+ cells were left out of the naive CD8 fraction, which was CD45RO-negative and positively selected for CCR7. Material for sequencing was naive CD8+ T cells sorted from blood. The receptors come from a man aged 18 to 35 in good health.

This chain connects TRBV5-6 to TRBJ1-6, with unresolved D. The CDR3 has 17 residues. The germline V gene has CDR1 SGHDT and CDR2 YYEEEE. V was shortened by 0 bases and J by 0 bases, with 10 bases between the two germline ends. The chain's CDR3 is CASSLDTLSSYNSPLHF. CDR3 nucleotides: TGTGCCAGCAGCTTGGACACCCTGAGCTCCTATAATTCACCCCTCCACTTT.

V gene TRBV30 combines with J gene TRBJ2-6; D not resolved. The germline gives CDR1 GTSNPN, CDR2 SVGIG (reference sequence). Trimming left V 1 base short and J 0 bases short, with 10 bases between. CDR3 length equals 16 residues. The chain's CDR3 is CAWSGVAPSGANVLTF. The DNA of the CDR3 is TGTGCCTGGAGTGGAGTAGCACCCTCTGGGGCCAACGTCCTGACTTTC.

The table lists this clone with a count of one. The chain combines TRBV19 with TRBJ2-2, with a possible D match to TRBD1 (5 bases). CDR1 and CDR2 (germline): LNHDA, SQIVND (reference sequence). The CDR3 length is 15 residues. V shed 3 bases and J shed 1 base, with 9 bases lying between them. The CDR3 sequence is CASSIQDKNTGELFF. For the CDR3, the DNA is TGTGCCAGTAGTATCCAGGACAAGAACACCGGGGAGCTGTTTTTT.

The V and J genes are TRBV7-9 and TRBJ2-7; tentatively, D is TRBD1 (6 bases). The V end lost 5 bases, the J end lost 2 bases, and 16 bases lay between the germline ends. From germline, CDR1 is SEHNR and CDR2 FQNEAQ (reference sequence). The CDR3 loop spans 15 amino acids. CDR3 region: CASSHRDKGPYEQYF. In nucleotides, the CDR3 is TGTGCCAGCAGCCATCGGGACAAGGGCCCCTACGAGCAGTACTTC. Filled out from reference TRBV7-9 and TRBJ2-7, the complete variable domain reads DTGVSQNPRHKITKRGQNVTFRCDPISEHNRLYWYRQTLGQGPEFLTYFQNEAQLEKSRLLSDRFSAERPKGSFSTLEIQRTEQGDSAMYLCASSHRDKGPYEQYFGPGTRLTVT.

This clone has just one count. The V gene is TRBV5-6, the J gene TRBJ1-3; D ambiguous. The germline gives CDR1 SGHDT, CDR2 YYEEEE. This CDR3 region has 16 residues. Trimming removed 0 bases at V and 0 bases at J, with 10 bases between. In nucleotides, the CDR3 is TGTGCCAGCAGCTTGGGAACAGTTTTCTCTGGAAACACCATATATTTT. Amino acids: CASSLGTVFSGNTIYF.

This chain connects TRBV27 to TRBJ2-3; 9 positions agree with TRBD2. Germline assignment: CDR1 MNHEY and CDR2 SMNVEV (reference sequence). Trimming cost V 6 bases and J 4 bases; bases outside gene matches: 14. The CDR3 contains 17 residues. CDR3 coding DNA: TGTGCCAGCAGCCTAGACATAGCGGGGGTACTCTCAGATACGCAGTATTTT. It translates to CASSLDIAGVLSDTQYF.

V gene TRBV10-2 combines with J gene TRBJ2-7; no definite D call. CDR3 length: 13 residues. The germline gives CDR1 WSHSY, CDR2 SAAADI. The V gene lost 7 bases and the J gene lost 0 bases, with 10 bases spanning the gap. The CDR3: CASTLADSYEQYF. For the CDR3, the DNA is TGCGCCAGCACTCTCGCGGACTCCTACGAGCAGTACTTC.

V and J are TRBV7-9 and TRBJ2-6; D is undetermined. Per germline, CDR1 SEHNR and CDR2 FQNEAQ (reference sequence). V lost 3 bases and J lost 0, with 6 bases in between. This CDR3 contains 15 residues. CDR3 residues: CASSLTISGANVLTF. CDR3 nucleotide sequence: TGTGCCAGCAGCTTGACGATCTCTGGGGCCAACGTCCTGACTTTC. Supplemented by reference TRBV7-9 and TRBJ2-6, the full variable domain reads DTGVSQNPRHKITKRGQNVTFRCDPISEHNRLYWYRQTLGQGPEFLTYFQNEAQLEKSRLLSDRFSAERPKGSFSTLEIQRTEQGDSAMYLCASSLTISGANVLTFGAGSRLTVL.

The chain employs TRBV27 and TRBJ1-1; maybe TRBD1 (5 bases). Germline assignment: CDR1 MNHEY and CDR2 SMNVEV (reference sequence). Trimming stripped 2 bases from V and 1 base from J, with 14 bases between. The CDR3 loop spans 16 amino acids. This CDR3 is CASSLTTSGQNTEAFF. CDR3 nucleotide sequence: TGTGCCAGCAGTTTAACCACGAGCGGACAGAACACTGAAGCTTTCTTT.

CDR3 amino acids: CASRDTYSYEQYF. DNA for the CDR3: TGTGCCAGCAGGGACACCTACTCCTACGAGCAGTACTTC. The chain has TRBV6-5 and TRBJ2-7; D is perhaps TRBD1 (5 bases). In germline, CDR1 is MNHEY, CDR2 SVGAGI. Trimming removed 6 bases from V and 0 bases from J, with 9 bases in between. This CDR3 has 13 amino acids.

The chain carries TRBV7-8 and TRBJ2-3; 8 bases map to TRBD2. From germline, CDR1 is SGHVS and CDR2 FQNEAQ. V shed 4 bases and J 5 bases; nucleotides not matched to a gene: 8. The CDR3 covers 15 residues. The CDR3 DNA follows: TGTGCCAGCAGCTCCTCGGGAGGGCCTGGAGATACGCAGTATTTT. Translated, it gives CASSSSGGPGDTQYF. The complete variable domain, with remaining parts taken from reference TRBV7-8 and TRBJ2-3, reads GAGVSQSPRYKVAKRGQDVALRCDPISGHVSLFWYQQALGQGPEFLTYFQNEAQLDKSGLPSDRFFAERPEGSVSTLKIQRTQQEDSAVYLCASSSSGGPGDTQYFGPGTRLTVL.

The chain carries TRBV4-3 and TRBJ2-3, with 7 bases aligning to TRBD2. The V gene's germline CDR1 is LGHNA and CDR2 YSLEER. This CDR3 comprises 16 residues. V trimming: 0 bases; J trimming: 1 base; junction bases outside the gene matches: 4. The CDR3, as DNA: TGCGCCAGCAGCCAAGAGGGGGGACTACGCACAGATACGCAGTATTTT. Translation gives CASSQEGGLRTDTQYF.

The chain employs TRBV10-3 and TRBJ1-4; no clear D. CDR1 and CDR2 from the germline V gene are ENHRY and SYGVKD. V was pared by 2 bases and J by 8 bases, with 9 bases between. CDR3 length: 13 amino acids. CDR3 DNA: TGTGCCATCAGTGAGGGGTGGGAAGAAAAACTGTTTTTT. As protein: CAISEGWEEKLFF.

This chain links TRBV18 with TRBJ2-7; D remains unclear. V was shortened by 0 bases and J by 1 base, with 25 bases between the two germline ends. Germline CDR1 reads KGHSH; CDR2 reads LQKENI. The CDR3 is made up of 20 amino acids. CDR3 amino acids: CASSPPGFGRLNTLSYEQYF. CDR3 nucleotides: TGTGCCAGCTCACCACCAGGATTCGGGCGGCTGAATACCCTGTCCTACGAGCAGTACTTC.

In nucleotides, the CDR3 is TGTGCCAGCAGTTCCTTGACAGGGGCTAACGAGCAGTACTTC. Its translation: CASSSLTGANEQYF. V gene TRBV28 combines with J gene TRBJ2-7; TRBD1 aligns across 8 bases. Per germline, CDR1 MDHEN and CDR2 SYDVKM. V shed 4 bases, J shed 5 bases, and the junction held 7 bases outside the gene matches. This CDR3 is built from 14 residues.

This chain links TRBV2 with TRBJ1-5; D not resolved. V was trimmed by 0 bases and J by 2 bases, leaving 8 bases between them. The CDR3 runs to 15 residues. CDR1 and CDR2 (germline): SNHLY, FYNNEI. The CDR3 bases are TGTGCCAGCAGTGAAGCAGGGTATGGCAATCAGCCCCAGCATTTT. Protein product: CASSEAGYGNQPQHF. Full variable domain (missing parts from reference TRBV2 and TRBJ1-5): EPEVTQTPSHQVTQMGQEVILRCVPISNHLYFYWYRQILGQKVEFLVSFYNNEISEKSEIFDDQFSVERPDGSNFTLKIRSTKLEDSAMYFCASSEAGYGNQPQHFGDGTRLSIL.

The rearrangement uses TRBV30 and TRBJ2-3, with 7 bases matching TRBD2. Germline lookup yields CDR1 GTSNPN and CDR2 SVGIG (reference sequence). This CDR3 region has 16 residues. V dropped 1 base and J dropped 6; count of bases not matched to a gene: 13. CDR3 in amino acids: CAWSAPYGGESDTQYF. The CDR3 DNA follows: TGTGCCTGGAGTGCCCCCTATGGGGGGGAGTCGGATACGCAGTATTTT.

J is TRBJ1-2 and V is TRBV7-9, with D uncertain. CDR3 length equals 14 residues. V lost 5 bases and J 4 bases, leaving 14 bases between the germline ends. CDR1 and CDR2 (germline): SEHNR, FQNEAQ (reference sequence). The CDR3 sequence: CASSKTEIIYGYTF. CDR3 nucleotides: TGTGCCAGCAGCAAGACGGAGATTATCTATGGCTACACCTTC. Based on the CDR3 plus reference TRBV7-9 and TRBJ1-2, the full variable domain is DTGVSQNPRHKITKRGQNVTFRCDPISEHNRLYWYRQTLGQGPEFLTYFQNEAQLEKSRLLSDRFSAERPKGSFSTLEIQRTEQGDSAMYLCASSKTEIIYGYTFGSGTRLTVV.

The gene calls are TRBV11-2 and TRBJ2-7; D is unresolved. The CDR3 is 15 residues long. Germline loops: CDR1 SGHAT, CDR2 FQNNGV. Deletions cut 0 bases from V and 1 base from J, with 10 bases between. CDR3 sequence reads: CASSLDIDLSYEQYF. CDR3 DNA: TGTGCCAGCAGCTTAGATATTGACCTTTCCTACGAGCAGTACTTC.

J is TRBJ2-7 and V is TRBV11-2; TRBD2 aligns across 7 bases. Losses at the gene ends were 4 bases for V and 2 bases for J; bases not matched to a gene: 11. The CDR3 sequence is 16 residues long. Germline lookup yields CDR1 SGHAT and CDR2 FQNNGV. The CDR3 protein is CASSSPGGTKAYEQYF. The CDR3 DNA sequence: TGTGCCAGCAGCTCCCCTGGGGGGACTAAAGCCTACGAGCAGTACTTC.

The CDR3 spells CASRPSGLRNEQFF. For the CDR3, the DNA is TGTGCCAGCCGGCCTAGCGGCCTTCGGAATGAGCAGTTCTTC. V gene TRBV2 combines with J gene TRBJ2-1, with 7 nucleotides matching TRBD2. In germline, CDR1 is SNHLY, CDR2 FYNNEI. This CDR3 contains 14 residues. The ends lost 8 bases at V and 7 bases at J; junction bases unmatched: 11. Full variable domain (remainder filled in from reference TRBV2 and TRBJ2-1): EPEVTQTPSHQVTQMGQEVILRCVPISNHLYFYWYRQILGQKVEFLVSFYNNEISEKSEIFDDQFSVERPDGSNFTLKIRSTKLEDSAMYFCASRPSGLRNEQFFGPGTRLTVL.

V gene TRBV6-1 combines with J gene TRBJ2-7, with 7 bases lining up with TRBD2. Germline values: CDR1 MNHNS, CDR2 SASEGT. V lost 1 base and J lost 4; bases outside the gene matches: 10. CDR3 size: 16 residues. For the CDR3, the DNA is TGTGCCAGCAGTGAAGAGCTTGCGGGAGTGAGGTACGAGCAGTACTTC. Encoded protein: CASSEELAGVRYEQYF.

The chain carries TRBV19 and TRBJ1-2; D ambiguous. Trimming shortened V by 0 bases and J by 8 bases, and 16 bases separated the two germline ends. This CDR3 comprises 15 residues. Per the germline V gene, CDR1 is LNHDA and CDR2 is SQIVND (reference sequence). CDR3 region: CASSIDSEALRGYTF. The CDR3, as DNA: TGTGCCAGTAGTATAGATTCCGAAGCGCTAAGGGGCTACACCTTC.

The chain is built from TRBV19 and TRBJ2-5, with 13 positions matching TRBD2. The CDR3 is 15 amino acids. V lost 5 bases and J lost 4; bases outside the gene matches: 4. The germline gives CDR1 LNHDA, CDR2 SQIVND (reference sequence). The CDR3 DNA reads TGTGCCAGTAGTGGACTAGCGGGGGTAGGAGAGACCCAGTACTTC. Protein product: CASSGLAGVGETQYF. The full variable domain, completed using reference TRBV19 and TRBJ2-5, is DGGITQSPKYLFRKEGQNVTLSCEQNLNHDAMYWYRQDPGQGLRLIYYSQIVNDFQKGDIAEGYSVSREKKESFPLTVTSAQKNPTAFYLCASSGLAGVGETQYFGPGTRLLVL.

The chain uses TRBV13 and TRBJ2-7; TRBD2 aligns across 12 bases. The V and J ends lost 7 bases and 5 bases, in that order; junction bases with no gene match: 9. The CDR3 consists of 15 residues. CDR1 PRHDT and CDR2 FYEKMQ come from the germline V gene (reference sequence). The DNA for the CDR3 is TGTGCCAGCACCCCTCGGACTAGCGGGACCCACGAGCAGTACTTC. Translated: CASTPRTSGTHEQYF.

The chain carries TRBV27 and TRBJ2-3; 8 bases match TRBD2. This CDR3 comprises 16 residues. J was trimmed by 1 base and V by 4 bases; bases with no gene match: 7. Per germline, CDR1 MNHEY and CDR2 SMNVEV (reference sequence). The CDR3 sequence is CASSYIISGGTDTQYF. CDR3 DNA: TGTGCCAGCAGTTATATCATTAGCGGGGGCACAGATACGCAGTATTTT.

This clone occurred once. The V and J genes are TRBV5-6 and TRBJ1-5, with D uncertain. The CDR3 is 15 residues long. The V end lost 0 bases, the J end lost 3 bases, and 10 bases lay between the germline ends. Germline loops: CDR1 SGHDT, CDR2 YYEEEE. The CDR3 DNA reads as TGTGCCAGCAGCTTGGCCCTAGGGTCCAATCAGCCCCAGCATTTT. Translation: CASSLALGSNQPQHF. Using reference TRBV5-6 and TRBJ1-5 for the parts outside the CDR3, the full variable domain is DAGVTQSPTHLIKTRGQQVTLRCSPKSGHDTVSWYQQALGQGPQFIFQYYEEEERQRGNFPDRFSGHQFPNYSSELNVNALLLGDSALYLCASSLALGSNQPQHFGDGTRLSIL.

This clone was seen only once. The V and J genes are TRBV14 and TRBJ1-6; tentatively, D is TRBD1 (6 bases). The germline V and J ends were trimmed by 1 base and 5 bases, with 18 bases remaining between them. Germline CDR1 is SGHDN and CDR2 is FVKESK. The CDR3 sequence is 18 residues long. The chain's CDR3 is CASSQARDTWKDNSPLHF. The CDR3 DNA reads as TGTGCCAGCAGCCAAGCCCGGGACACCTGGAAGGATAATTCACCCCTCCACTTT.

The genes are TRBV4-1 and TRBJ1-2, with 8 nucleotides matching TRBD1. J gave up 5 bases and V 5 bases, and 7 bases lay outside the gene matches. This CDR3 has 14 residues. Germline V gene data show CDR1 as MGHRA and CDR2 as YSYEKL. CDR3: CASSEAGGRYGYTF. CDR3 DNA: TGCGCCAGCAGCGAGGCAGGGGGCAGGTATGGCTACACCTTC.